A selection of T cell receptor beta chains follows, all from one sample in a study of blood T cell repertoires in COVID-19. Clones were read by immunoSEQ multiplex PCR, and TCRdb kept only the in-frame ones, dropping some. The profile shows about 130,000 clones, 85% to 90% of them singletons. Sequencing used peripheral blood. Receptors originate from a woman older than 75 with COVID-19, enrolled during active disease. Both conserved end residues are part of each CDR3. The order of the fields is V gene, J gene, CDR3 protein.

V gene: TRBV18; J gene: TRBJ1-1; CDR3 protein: CASSPLEGVKTEAFF
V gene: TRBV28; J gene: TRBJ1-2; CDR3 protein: CASSFAAHYGYTF
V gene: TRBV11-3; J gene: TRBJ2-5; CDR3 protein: CASTPGDQYF
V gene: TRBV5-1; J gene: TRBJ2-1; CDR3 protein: CASNKPGQGYNEQFF
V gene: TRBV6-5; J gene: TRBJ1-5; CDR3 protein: CASHTGGVQPQHF
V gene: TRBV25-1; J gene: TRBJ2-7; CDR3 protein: CAVSQSPLYEQYF
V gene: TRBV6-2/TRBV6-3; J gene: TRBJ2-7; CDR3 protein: CASSYLASSAEQYF
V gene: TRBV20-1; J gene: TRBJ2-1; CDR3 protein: CSASSLAREGGRNEQFF
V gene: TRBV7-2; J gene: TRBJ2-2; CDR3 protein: CASSFLIRGDAGELFF
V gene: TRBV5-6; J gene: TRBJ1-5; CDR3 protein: CASTLRGDQPQHF
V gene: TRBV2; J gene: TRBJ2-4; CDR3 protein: CASSGQGRDIQYF
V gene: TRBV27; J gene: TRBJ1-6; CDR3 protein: CASSLFPGGEYNSPLHF
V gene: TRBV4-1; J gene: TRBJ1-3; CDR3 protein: CASSQLGPFGQGFLSSGNTIYF
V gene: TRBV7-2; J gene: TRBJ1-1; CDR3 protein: CASSLAPGQGAEAFF
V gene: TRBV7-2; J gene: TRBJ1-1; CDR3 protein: CASSPHQVNTEAFF
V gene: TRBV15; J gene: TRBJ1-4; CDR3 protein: CATSSRNRGLNEKLFF
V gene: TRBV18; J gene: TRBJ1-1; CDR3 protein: CASSGLQDTEAFF
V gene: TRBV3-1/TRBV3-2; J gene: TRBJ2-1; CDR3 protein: CASSQVPGLATGQFF
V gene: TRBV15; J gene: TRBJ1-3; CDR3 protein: CATSRDISGGNTIYF
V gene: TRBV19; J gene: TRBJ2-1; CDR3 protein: CASSLFSGSSYNEQFF
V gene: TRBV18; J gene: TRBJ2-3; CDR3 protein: CASSLDSPGTDTQYF
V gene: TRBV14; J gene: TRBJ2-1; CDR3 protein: CASSQASGIILSSYNEQFF
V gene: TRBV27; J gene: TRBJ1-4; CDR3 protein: CASSLSGTGFNEKLFF
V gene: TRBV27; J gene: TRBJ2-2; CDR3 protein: CASSANTGELFF
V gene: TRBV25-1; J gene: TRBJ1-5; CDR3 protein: CASSDWGRPQHF
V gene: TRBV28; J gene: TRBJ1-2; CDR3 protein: CASIPGAQGHYGYTF
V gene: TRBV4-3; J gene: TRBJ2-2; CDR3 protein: CASSQDSLSTGELFF
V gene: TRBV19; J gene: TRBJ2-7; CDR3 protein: CASIFAWVQGARWYEQYF
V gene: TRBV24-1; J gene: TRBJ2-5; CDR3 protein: CATSDYRDQETQYF
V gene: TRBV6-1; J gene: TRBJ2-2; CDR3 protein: CASSELATPGELFF
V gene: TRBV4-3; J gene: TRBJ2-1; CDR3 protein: CASSSGLAGSYNEQFF
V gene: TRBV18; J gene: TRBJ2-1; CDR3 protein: CASSPGTGAGNEQFF
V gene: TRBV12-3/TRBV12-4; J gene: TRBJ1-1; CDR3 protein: CASSLTGNTEAFF
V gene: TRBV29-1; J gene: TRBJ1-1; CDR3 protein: CSGGAANTEAFF
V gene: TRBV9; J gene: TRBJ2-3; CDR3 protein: CASSVSGRTTDTQYF
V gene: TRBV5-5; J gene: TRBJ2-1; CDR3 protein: CASSSRVYEQFF